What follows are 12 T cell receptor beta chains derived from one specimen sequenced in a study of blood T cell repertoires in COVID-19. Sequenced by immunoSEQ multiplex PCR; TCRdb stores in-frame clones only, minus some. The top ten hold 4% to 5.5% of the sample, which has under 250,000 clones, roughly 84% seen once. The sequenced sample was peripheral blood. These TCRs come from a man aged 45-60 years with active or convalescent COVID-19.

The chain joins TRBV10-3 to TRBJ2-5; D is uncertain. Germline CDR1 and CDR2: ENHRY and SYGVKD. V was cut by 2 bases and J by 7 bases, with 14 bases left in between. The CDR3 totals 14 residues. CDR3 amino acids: CAISEELAPGTQYF. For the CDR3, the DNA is TGTGCCATCAGTGAGGAGTTGGCTCCGGGGACCCAGTACTTC.

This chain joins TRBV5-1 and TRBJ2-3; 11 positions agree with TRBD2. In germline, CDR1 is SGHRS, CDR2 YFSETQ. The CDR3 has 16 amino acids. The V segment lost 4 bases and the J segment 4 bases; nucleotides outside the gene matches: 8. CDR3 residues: CASSKGSGGAADTQYF. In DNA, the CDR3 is TGCGCCAGCAGCAAAGGTAGCGGGGGGGCCGCAGATACGCAGTATTTT. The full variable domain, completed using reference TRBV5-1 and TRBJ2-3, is KAGVTQTPRYLIKTRGQQVTLSCSPISGHRSVSWYQQTPGQGLQFLFEYFSETQRNKGNFPGRFSGRQFSNSRSEMNVSTLELGDSALYLCASSKGSGGAADTQYFGPGTRLTVL.

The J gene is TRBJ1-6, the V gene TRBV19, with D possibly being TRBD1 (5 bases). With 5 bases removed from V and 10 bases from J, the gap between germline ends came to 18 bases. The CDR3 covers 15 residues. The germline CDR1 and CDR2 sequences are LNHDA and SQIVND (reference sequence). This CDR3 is CASSSQGGDGSPLHF. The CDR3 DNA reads TGTGCCAGTAGTTCCCAGGGAGGAGATGGATCACCCCTCCACTTT. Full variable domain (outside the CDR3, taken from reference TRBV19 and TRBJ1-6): DGGITQSPKYLFRKEGQNVTLSCEQNLNHDAMYWYRQDPGQGLRLIYYSQIVNDFQKGDIAEGYSVSREKKESFPLTVTSAQKNPTAFYLCASSSQGGDGSPLHFGNGTRLTVT.

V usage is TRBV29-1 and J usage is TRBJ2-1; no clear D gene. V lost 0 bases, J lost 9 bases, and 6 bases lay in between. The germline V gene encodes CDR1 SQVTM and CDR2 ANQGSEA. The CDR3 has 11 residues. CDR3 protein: CSVEDLAEQFF. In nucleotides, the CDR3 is TGCAGCGTTGAAGATCTGGCTGAGCAGTTCTTC.

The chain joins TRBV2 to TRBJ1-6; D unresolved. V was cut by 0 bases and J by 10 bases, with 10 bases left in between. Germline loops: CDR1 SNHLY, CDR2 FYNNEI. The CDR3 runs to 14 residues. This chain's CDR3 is CASSEAGRRSPLHF. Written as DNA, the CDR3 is TGTGCCAGCAGTGAAGCGGGCAGACGCTCACCCCTCCACTTT.

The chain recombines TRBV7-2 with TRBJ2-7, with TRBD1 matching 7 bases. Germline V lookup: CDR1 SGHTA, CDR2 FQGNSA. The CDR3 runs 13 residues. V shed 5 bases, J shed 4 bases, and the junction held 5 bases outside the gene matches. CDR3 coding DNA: TGTGCCAGCAGCGCCGGGACAGTTTACGAGCAGTACTTC. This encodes CASSAGTVYEQYF.

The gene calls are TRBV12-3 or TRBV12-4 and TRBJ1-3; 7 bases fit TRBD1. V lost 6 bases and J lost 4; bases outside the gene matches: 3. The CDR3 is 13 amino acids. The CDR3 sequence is CASSETGGNTIYF. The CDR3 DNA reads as TGTGCCAGCAGCGAGACAGGGGGAAACACCATATATTTT.

The CDR3 region has the DNA TGTGCCAGCAGCTTAGGGGCAGGGGATGATTTTTTTGGCAATCAGCCCCAGCATTTT. Amino acid sequence: CASSLGAGDDFFGNQPQHF. The chain carries TRBV7-9 and TRBJ1-5; maybe TRBD1 (6 bases). This CDR3 contains 19 residues. V was pared by 1 base and J by 2 bases, with 21 bases between. The germline V gene encodes CDR1 SEHNR and CDR2 FQNEAQ (reference sequence).

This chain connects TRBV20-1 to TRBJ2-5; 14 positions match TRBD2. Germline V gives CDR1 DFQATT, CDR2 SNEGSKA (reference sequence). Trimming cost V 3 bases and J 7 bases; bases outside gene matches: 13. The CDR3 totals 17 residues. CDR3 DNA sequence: TGCAGTGCTAGTGGGACTAGCGGGGGAACGTCCGTAGGGACCCAGTACTTC. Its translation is CSASGTSGGTSVGTQYF.

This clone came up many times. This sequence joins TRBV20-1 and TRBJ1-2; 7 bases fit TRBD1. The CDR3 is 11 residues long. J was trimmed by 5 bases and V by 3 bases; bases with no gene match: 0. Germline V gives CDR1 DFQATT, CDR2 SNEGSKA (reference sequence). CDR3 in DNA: TGCAGTGCTAGCAGGGGGTATGGCTACACCTTC. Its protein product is CSASRGYGYTF.

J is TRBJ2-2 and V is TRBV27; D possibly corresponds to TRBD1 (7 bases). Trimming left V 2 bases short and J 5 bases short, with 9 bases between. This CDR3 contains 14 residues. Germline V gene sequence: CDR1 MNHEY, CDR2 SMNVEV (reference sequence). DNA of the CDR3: TGTGCCAGCAGTTTACAGGGGGGTACCGGGGAGCTGTTTTTT. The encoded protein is CASSLQGGTGELFF.

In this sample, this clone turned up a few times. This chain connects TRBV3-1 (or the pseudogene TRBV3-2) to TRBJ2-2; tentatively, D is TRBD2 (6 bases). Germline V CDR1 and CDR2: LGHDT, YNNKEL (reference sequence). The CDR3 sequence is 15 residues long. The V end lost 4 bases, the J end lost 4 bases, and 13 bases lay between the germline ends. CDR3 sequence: CASSPSESGTGELFF. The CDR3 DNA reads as TGTGCCAGCAGCCCTAGCGAATCGGGCACCGGGGAGCTGTTTTTT.